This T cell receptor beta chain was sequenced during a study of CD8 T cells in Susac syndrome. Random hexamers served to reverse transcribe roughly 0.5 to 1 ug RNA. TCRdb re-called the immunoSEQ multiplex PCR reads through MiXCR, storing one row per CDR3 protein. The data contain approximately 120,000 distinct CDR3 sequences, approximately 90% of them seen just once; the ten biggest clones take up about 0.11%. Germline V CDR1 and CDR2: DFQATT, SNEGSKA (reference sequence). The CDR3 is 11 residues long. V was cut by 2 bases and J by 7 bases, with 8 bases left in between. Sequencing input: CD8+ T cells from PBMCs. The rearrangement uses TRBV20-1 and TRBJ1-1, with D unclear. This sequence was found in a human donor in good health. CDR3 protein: CSARNSLEAFF. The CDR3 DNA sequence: TGCAGTGCTAGAAACAGCCTTGAAGCTTTCTTT.